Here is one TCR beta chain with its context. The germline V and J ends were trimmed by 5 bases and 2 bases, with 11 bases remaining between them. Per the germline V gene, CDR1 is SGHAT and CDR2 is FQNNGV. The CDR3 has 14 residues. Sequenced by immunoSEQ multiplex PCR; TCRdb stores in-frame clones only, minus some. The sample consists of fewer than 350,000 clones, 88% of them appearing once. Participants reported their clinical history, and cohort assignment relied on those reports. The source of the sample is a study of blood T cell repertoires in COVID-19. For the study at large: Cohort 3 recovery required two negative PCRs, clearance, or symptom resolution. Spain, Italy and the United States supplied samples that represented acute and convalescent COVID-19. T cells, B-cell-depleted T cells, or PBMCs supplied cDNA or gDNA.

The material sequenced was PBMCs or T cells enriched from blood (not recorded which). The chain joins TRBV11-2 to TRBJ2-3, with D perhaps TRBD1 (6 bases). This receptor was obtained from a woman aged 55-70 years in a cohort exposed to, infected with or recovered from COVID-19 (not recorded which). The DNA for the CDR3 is TGTGCCAGCAGCCCAGGACAGACCACAGATACGCAGTATTTT. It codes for CASSPGQTTDTQYF.